This T cell receptor beta chain was identified in a study of blood T cells in healthy people across ages. General study results and limits: Correlation between TCR beta diversity and naive T cell percentage was strong.

CDR3 size: 16 residues. Trimming shortened V by 5 bases and J by 0 bases, and 16 bases separated the two germline ends. The V gene's germline CDR1 is SEHNR and CDR2 FQNEAQ (reference sequence). A second PCR, run for about 7 to 12 cycles, used a sample-barcoded 5' primer plus a J-beta primer mix. The template-switch adaptor was a 5' adaptor with 12 random nucleotides. It tagged each cDNA molecule. TCRdb fed the 5' RACE reads into MiXCR, producing one record per CDR3 protein. The table has around 1.7 million distinct CDR3 sequences, roughly 27% seen once. This clonotype was detected a few times. Its antigen is unknown.

The V gene is TRBV7-9, the J gene TRBJ1-2; no definite D call. Sequencing used blood. The receptor was derived from a woman between 25 and 40 years old in good health. CDR3 loop: CASSPPSRGANYGYTF. The CDR3 DNA sequence: TGTGCCAGCAGCCCACCCTCTCGAGGCGCTAACTATGGCTACACCTTC.